This passage covers 15 T cell receptor beta chains from one sample sequenced in a study of T-cell reconstitution after alpha-beta-depleted transplantation in children (dated by TCRdb to the mid-2010s). Libraries were made using PCR. Instrument used: Illumina HiSeq 2500. TCR library preparation used molecular barcoding, with unique molecular identifiers applied to normalize quantification of the TCRbeta repertoire. The raw public data were reprocessed by TCRdb itself: fastp quality trimming at Q25, MiXCR clonotype calling, in-frame beta chains only. Rows with one shared CDR3 protein collapse into an entry with the most common genes and DNA. The sample yields roughly 500,000 distinct CDR3 sequences; approximately 20% were counted once. The ten largest clonotypes hold 3.3% of the sample. Sequencing was performed on PBMCs from the stem cell graft donor, taken from the stem cell graft. Every receptor here comes from a human donor who donated a stem cell graft to a child with acute lymphoblastic leukemia.

V and J are TRBV7-8 and TRBJ1-1, with 9 bases aligning to TRBD1. This CDR3 has 16 amino acids. Germline CDR1 and CDR2: SGHVS and FQNEAQ. V was clipped by 10 bases and J by 0 bases; unmatched bases: 12. CDR3 DNA sequence: TGTGCCACCAGTCACAGGGGGCCCAACTTGAACACTGAAGCTTTCTTT. This sequence encodes CATSHRGPNLNTEAFF.

The rearrangement joins TRBV29-1 to TRBJ2-7; D is possibly TRBD2 (6 bases). CDR1 SQVTM and CDR2 ANQGSEA come from the germline V gene. The V gene lost 4 bases and the J gene lost 2 bases, with 18 bases spanning the gap. The CDR3 consists of 15 residues. CDR3 loop: CSVAEGSSGTYEQYF. In DNA, the CDR3 is TGCAGCGTTGCAGAGGGAAGTAGCGGAACCTACGAGCAGTACTTC.

The chain combines TRBV19 with TRBJ1-1; D is ambiguous. The CDR3 runs to 15 residues. The germline CDR1 and CDR2 sequences are LNHDA and SQIVND (reference sequence). V was pared by 10 bases and J by 8 bases, with 26 bases between. The CDR3 bases are TGTGCCACCAAAGACTCCTACGGATCCATTTTAGAAGCTTTCTTT. This codes for CATKDSYGSILEAFF.

V usage is TRBV9 and J usage is TRBJ2-2; no firm D call. This CDR3 is built from 14 residues. Germline V lookup: CDR1 SGDLS, CDR2 YYNGEE. V lost 0 bases to trimming and J lost 1 base, with 4 bases between them. The CDR3 here is CASSVVENTGELFF. CDR3 nucleotides: TGTGCCAGCAGCGTAGTAGAGAACACCGGGGAGCTGTTTTTT.

In its sample, this clonotype was seen many times. V and J are TRBV29-1 and TRBJ2-1; a possible D gene is TRBD1 (5 bases). The CDR3 sequence is 10 residues long. V gave up 7 bases and J gave up 6 bases, with 7 bases separating them. CDR1 SQVTM and CDR2 ANQGSEA come from the germline V gene. This CDR3 is CSAQVNEQFF. The CDR3 bases are TGCAGCGCACAGGTCAATGAGCAGTTCTTC.

This clonotype was recorded a few times. The chain is built from TRBV5-6 and TRBJ2-1; D is undetermined. There are 13 residues in the CDR3. Trimming shortened V by 5 bases and J by 8 bases, and 14 bases separated the two germline ends. CDR1 and CDR2 (germline): SGHDT, YYEEEE. CDR3 nucleotides: TGTGCCAGCAGTTGGACCCTTCGGGATGAGCAGTTCTTC. It is translated as CASSWTLRDEQFF.

The V call is TRBV4-1, the J call TRBJ2-7; no firm D call. This CDR3 spans 17 amino acids. Trimming cost V 1 base and J 6 bases, with 22 bases left between them. Germline CDR1 and CDR2: MGHRA and YSYEKL. Here the CDR3 DNA reads TGCGCCAGCAGCCAAGGGGGAAATCCCTTGAGTGTTGGCGAGCAGTACTTC. This gives the protein CASSQGGNPLSVGEQYF.

This clonotype was seen a handful of times. V usage is TRBV7-9 and J usage is TRBJ2-2; a weak D match, TRBD1 (5 bases). Germline CDR1 is SEHNR and CDR2 is FQNEAQ (reference sequence). Between the trimmed V and J ends, which lost 5 bases and 6 bases, there was a span of 22 bases. The CDR3 loop spans 17 amino acids. This CDR3 is CASSQTLGRDGAGELFF. Written as DNA, the CDR3 is TGTGCCAGCAGCCAGACTCTCGGCAGGGATGGCGCCGGGGAGCTGTTTTTT.

V usage is TRBV27 and J usage is TRBJ2-1, with TRBD1 matching over 10 bases. J was trimmed by 5 bases and V by 4 bases; bases with no gene match: 8. The CDR3 loop spans 16 amino acids. Germline values: CDR1 MNHEY, CDR2 SMNVEV (reference sequence). CDR3 sequence reads: CASSSSGTGAHNEQFF. The DNA for the CDR3 is TGTGCCAGCAGTTCCTCCGGGACAGGGGCCCACAATGAGCAGTTCTTC.

This clonotype turned up a few times. V usage is TRBV29-1 and J usage is TRBJ2-5, with TRBD2 as a possible D gene (6 bases). This CDR3 has 12 amino acids. Trimming took off 4 bases at V and 5 bases at J, with 11 bases between the two ends. The V gene's germline CDR1 is SQVTM and CDR2 ANQGSEA. CDR3 residues: CSVAGLRETQYF. As DNA, the CDR3 is TGCAGCGTTGCGGGACTCCGGGAGACCCAGTACTTC.

This clonotype appeared many times. This sequence joins TRBV27 and TRBJ2-7, with D perhaps being TRBD1 or TRBD2 (5 bases each). Trimming left V 5 bases short and J 0 bases short, with 14 bases between. The germline gives CDR1 MNHEY, CDR2 SMNVEV (reference sequence). This CDR3 contains 15 residues. CDR3 region: CASSPYDGTSYEQYF. The CDR3 coding sequence is TGTGCCAGCAGTCCGTACGACGGGACCTCCTACGAGCAGTACTTC.

This clonotype has only a few counts. CDR3 amino acids: CASSLSGSWYNEQFF. The CDR3 DNA sequence: TGTGCCAGCAGCCTTAGCGGGAGTTGGTACAATGAGCAGTTCTTC. This sequence joins TRBV6-1 and TRBJ2-1; 9 nucleotides align to TRBD2. Germline V gene sequence: CDR1 MNHNS, CDR2 SASEGT. V lost 6 bases to trimming and J lost 4 bases; unmatched junction nucleotides: 7. The CDR3 has 15 amino acids.

This clonotype appeared a few times. The chain employs TRBV5-6 and TRBJ2-3, with D possibly being TRBD1 or TRBD2 (5 bases each). CDR1 is SGHDT, CDR2 YYEEEE, per germline. Between the trimmed V and J ends, which lost 4 bases and 0 bases, there was a span of 12 bases. CDR3 length: 15 residues. Here the CDR3 reads CASSGPGPSTDTQYF. The CDR3 DNA reads as TGTGCCAGCAGCGGACCGGGACCTAGCACAGATACGCAGTATTTT.

The rearrangement links TRBV11-1 to TRBJ2-1, with 8 bases fitting TRBD2. Germline V gene sequence: CDR1 SGHAT, CDR2 FQDESV (reference sequence). After removal of 4 bases from V and 1 base from J, the junction contained 15 bases not matched to a gene. The CDR3 totals 19 residues. The CDR3 here is CASSYPLPTSENSYNEQFF. The CDR3 DNA reads TGTGCCAGCAGCTATCCACTGCCGACTAGCGAGAATTCCTACAATGAGCAGTTCTTC. The entire variable domain, with the rest obtained from reference TRBV11-1 and TRBJ2-1, is as follows: EAEVAQSPRYKITEKSQAVAFWCDPISGHATLYWYRQILGQGPELLVQFQDESVVDDSQLPKDRFSAERLKGVDSTLKIQPAELGDSAMYLCASSYPLPTSENSYNEQFFGPGTRLTVL.

This clonotype has a handful of counts. The chain is built from TRBV29-1 and TRBJ2-7, with 7 bases identical to TRBD1. The CDR3 sequence is 12 residues long. Germline CDR1 reads SQVTM; CDR2 reads ANQGSEA. Unmatched junction bases numbered 6, after V lost 4 bases and J lost 6 bases. This CDR3 reads CSVGGTGVEQYF. Written as DNA, the CDR3 is TGCAGCGTTGGTGGTACAGGGGTCGAGCAGTACTTC.